The 10 T cell receptor beta chains presented below share a single source sample, sequenced in a study of chemoradiotherapy in HPV16-positive cancers. Here immunoSEQ multiplex PCR was the method, and the copy in TCRdb shows in-frame clones only, minus some. The sample lists just under 40,000 clones, 65% to 80% seen once, with about 4.8% in the top ten. Material: blood, obtained from a patient who underwent chemoradiotherapy. The source of these receptors is a human donor with HPV-associated anogenital cancer.

This sequence joins TRBV6-5 and TRBJ2-1, with 9 bases lining up with TRBD2. CDR3 length: 15 amino acids. The V segment lost 8 bases and the J segment 0 bases; nucleotides outside the gene matches: 5. Germline lookup yields CDR1 MNHEY and CDR2 SVGAGI. DNA for the CDR3: TGTGCCAGCCACTTTAGCGGGGGCTCCTACAATGAGCAGTTCTTC. It codes for CASHFSGGSYNEQFF.

The J gene is TRBJ1-1, the V gene TRBV4-1, with TRBD1 identical over 7 bases. The V gene's germline CDR1 is MGHRA and CDR2 YSYEKL. The CDR3 contains 13 residues. Trimming at V came to 0 bases and at J to 11 bases, leaving 6 bases not matched to a gene. The CDR3 loop reads CASSQDSGGAAFF. The CDR3 coding sequence is TGCGCCAGCAGCCAAGATTCAGGGGGGGCGGCTTTCTTT.

About this clone itself: Its ends do not fully match the called genes, so a read error is possible. The J gene is TRBJ1-1, the V gene TRBV4-3; TRBD1 is a possible D gene (5 bases). There are 14 residues in the CDR3. Germline V lookup: CDR1 LGHNA, CDR2 YSLEER. CDR3: CASSQDSGGAGGLF. The CDR3 DNA sequence: TGCGCCAGCAGCCAAGATTCAGGAGGGGCGGGTGGTCTCTTT.

The chain couples TRBV4-2 to TRBJ2-6; 8 bases align to TRBD1. After removal of 3 bases from V and 0 bases from J, the junction contained 10 bases not matched to a gene. The V gene's germline CDR1 is LGHNA and CDR2 YNFKEQ. CDR3 length equals 19 residues. The CDR3 DNA reads as TGTGCCAGCAGCCAGAGGGCCGGGACAGGTTTCTCTGGGGCCAACGTCCTGACTTTC. Translating it yields CASSQRAGTGFSGANVLTF.

This clone came up a few times. The rearrangement joins TRBV6-1 to TRBJ2-7; a possible D gene is TRBD2 (6 bases). Per germline, CDR1 MNHNS and CDR2 SASEGT. The CDR3 sequence is 17 residues long. With 4 bases removed from V and 5 bases from J, the gap between germline ends came to 24 bases. The CDR3 is CASSASRRGGPRHEQYF. The CDR3 DNA reads as TGTGCCAGCAGTGCCTCCCGGCGGGGCGGGCCCCGCCACGAGCAGTACTTC.

This sequence joins TRBV5-4 and TRBJ2-1, with TRBD2 matching over 9 bases. This CDR3 contains 15 residues. Germline values: CDR1 SGHNT, CDR2 YYREEE (reference sequence). The junction had 8 bases not matched to a gene; V was cut back by 0 bases and J by 10 bases. The CDR3 DNA is TGTGCCAGCAGCTTGGTGGGGCGGGGGGGCCTAGAGCAGTTCTTC. Amino acid sequence: CASSLVGRGGLEQFF.

J is TRBJ2-3 and V is TRBV9; unclear D gene. Trimming shortened V by 3 bases and J by 4 bases, and 12 bases separated the two germline ends. This CDR3 contains 14 residues. The germline V gene encodes CDR1 SGDLS and CDR2 YYNGEE. The CDR3 spells CASSAANVADTQYF. CDR3 bases: TGTGCCAGCAGCGCCGCCAATGTGGCAGATACGCAGTATTTT.

This rearrangement joins TRBV29-1 to TRBJ2-7; weak D call: TRBD1 (5 bases). CDR3 size: 13 residues. Germline V gene sequence: CDR1 SQVTM, CDR2 ANQGSEA. V was trimmed by 1 base and J by 7 bases, leaving 14 bases between them. In nucleotides, the CDR3 is TGCAGCGTTGAAGCAGGGTCCTACAGGGAGCAGTACTTC. Amino acids: CSVEAGSYREQYF.

The chain joins TRBV5-4 to TRBJ2-2; 7 bases are a match to TRBD2. J was trimmed by 4 bases and V by 5 bases; bases with no gene match: 5. Germline assignment: CDR1 SGHNT and CDR2 YYREEE (reference sequence). The CDR3 length is 14 residues. For the CDR3, the DNA is TGTGCCAGCAGTACGCCTAGCGGCACCGGGGAGCTGTTTTTT. Protein sequence: CASSTPSGTGELFF. Drawing the rest from reference TRBV5-4 and TRBJ2-2, the complete variable domain is ETGVTQSPTHLIKTRGQQVTLRCSSQSGHNTVSWYQQALGQGPQFIFQYYREEENGRGNFPPRFSGLQFPNYSSELNVNALELDDSALYLCASSTPSGTGELFFGEGSRLTVL.

The genes are TRBV7-9 and TRBJ1-1, with 7 bases identical to TRBD1. The CDR3 consists of 15 residues. V gave up 1 base and J gave up 6 bases; unmatched junction bases: 8. Germline values: CDR1 SEHNR, CDR2 FQNEAQ (reference sequence). The CDR3 loop reads CASSLEQGTYSEAFF. The CDR3 DNA is TGTGCCAGCAGCTTAGAACAGGGGACTTATTCTGAAGCTTTCTTT.